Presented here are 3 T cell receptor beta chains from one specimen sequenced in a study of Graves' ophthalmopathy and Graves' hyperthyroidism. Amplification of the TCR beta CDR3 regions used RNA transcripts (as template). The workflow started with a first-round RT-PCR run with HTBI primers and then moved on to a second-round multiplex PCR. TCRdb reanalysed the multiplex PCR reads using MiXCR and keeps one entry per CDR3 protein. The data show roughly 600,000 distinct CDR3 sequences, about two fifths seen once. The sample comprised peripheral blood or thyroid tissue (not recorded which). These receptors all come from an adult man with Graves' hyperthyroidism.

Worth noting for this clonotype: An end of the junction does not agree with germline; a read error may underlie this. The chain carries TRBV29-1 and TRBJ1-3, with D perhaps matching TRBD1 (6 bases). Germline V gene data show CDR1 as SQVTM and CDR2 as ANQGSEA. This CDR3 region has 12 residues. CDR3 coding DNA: TGCAGCCTTGAGGGGGGAGGAAACACCATATATTTT. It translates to CSLEGGGNTIYF.

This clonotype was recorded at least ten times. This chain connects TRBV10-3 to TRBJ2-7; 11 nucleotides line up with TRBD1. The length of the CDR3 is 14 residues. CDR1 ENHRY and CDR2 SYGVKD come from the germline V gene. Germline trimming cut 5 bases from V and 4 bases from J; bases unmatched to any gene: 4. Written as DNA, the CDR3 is TGTGCCATCAGTACCGGGACAGGGGGTTACGAGCAGTACTTC. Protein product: CAISTGTGGYEQYF.

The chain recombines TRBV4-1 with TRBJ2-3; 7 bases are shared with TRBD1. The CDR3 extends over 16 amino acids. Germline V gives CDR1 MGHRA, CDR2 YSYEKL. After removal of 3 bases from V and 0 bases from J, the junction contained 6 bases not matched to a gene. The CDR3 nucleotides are TGCGCCAGCAGCCAGATGACAGGGACGAGCACAGATACGCAGTATTTT. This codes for CASSQMTGTSTDTQYF.